The 29 T cell receptor beta chains below all came from one sample that was sequenced in a study of T cell responses to AZD1222 COVID-19 vaccine. TCRdb's copy holds only in-frame clones and misses some; the assay was immunoSEQ multiplex PCR. The data hold more than 90,000 clones, with roughly 90% observed a single time. The sample was peripheral blood, taken 28 days after the second AZD1222 dose. Receptors originate from an adult who received the AZD1222 COVID-19 vaccine.

The chain couples TRBV28 to TRBJ1-2, with 8 bases identical to TRBD1. CDR3 size: 14 residues. The junction had 15 bases not matched to a gene; V was cut back by 8 bases and J by 10 bases. Germline V gives CDR1 MDHEN, CDR2 SYDVKM. This CDR3 reads CASGGQGLAGVYTF. CDR3 nucleotide sequence: TGTGCCAGCGGAGGACAGGGCCTAGCGGGGGTCTACACCTTC.

The V and J genes are TRBV5-1 and TRBJ1-2; perhaps TRBD1 as D (5 bases). The V end was cut by 4 bases, the J end by 3 bases, with 10 bases between. CDR3 length: 13 amino acids. Germline assignment: CDR1 SGHRS and CDR2 YFSETQ. In DNA, the CDR3 is TGCGCCAGCAGCGGGGCCGGGGACTATGGCTACACCTTC. As protein: CASSGAGDYGYTF.

This chain links TRBV12-5 with TRBJ2-1; TRBD1 matches at 10 bases. This CDR3 spans 15 amino acids. The germline V gene has CDR1 LGHNT and CDR2 FRNRAP. V shed 6 bases, J shed 1 base, and the junction held 3 bases outside the gene matches. Here the CDR3 DNA reads TGTGCTAGTGGGACGGACAGGGGGTCCTACAATGAGCAGTTCTTC. This codes for CASGTDRGSYNEQFF.

The rearrangement links TRBV6-2 or TRBV6-3 to TRBJ1-5, with D possibly matching TRBD1 (6 bases). Trimming shortened V by 6 bases and J by 0 bases, and 15 bases separated the two germline ends. Germline V gene data show CDR1 as MNHEY and CDR2 as SVGEGT. The CDR3 spans 16 residues. The chain's CDR3 is CASSLNGQSSNQPQHF. The CDR3 DNA follows: TGTGCCAGCAGCCTAAACGGACAGAGTAGCAATCAGCCCCAGCATTTT.

The CDR3 DNA sequence: TGTGCCAGCAGCTTCGGAGACACTGAAGCTTTCTTT. Its translation is CASSFGDTEAFF. The V and J genes are TRBV5-6 and TRBJ1-1; no definite D call. Germline V gives CDR1 SGHDT, CDR2 YYEEEE. The V and J ends lost 2 bases and 3 bases respectively, with 5 bases between them. This CDR3 is 12 amino acids long.

The V gene is TRBV6-1, the J gene TRBJ2-7; the match to TRBD2 covers 12 bases. The CDR3 has 15 residues. The V segment lost 7 bases and the J segment 5 bases; nucleotides outside the gene matches: 9. In germline, CDR1 is MNHNS, CDR2 SASEGT. The CDR3: CASKPSGRGVHEQYF. The CDR3 DNA sequence: TGTGCCAGCAAACCTAGCGGGAGGGGAGTACACGAGCAGTACTTC.

This chain joins TRBV27 and TRBJ1-1, with no clear D. CDR1 and CDR2 (germline): MNHEY, SMNVEV (reference sequence). This CDR3 region has 16 residues. The V end was cut by 6 bases, the J end by 3 bases, with 20 bases between. CDR3 sequence reads: CASRSQLAVGHTEAFF. The DNA of the CDR3 is TGTGCCAGCAGATCCCAGTTGGCGGTAGGGCACACTGAAGCTTTCTTT.

The chain has TRBV24-1 and TRBJ2-7; 11 positions match TRBD1. J lost 6 bases, V lost 3 bases, and 9 bases had no gene match. The CDR3 has 16 residues. Germline lookup yields CDR1 KGHDR and CDR2 SFDVKD. The CDR3 DNA follows: TGTGCCACCAGTGATCTTCCTCCGGGACAGGGGGGCGAGCAGTACTTC. Protein sequence: CATSDLPPGQGGEQYF.

J is TRBJ1-3 and V is TRBV7-9; 7 bases line up with TRBD1. This CDR3 has 18 amino acids. The V and J ends lost 2 bases and 4 bases, in that order; junction bases with no gene match: 14. CDR1 is SEHNR, CDR2 FQNEAQ, per germline (reference sequence). CDR3: CASSLTRVSGTDGNTIYF. In nucleotides, the CDR3 is TGTGCCAGCAGCTTAACTAGGGTTTCCGGGACAGACGGAAACACCATATATTTT.

The rearrangement uses TRBV12-3 or TRBV12-4 and TRBJ2-7; perhaps D is TRBD1 or TRBD2 (5 bases each). V was cut by 4 bases and J by 3 bases, with 7 bases left in between. The CDR3 is made up of 12 amino acids. The CDR3: CASSWGNYEQYF. The CDR3 region has the DNA TGTGCCAGCAGTTGGGGGAACTACGAGCAGTACTTC.

The rearrangement uses TRBV5-1 and TRBJ1-4; no firm D call. The CDR3 is made up of 16 amino acids. V was pared by 2 bases and J by 0 bases, with 11 bases between. CDR1 and CDR2 from the germline V gene are SGHRS and YFSETQ. The CDR3 region is CASSLAAATTNEKLFF. CDR3 DNA sequence: TGCGCCAGCAGCTTAGCCGCAGCTACAACTAATGAAAAACTGTTTTTT.

V usage is TRBV12-3 or TRBV12-4 and J usage is TRBJ2-7; D is ambiguous. The V and J ends lost 1 base and 2 bases respectively, with 6 bases between them. There are 13 residues in the CDR3. The CDR3 here is CASSLGHPYEQYF. As DNA, the CDR3 is TGTGCCAGCAGTTTAGGCCACCCCTACGAGCAGTACTTC.

The rearrangement links TRBV6-5 to TRBJ2-5, with a tentative D call TRBD1 (6 bases). CDR3 length equals 13 residues. Germline CDR1 and CDR2: MNHEY and SVGAGI. The ends were cut back, 6 bases at V and 4 bases at J, with 12 bases in the middle. The CDR3 is CASSPARGETQYF. CDR3 DNA sequence: TGTGCCAGCAGCCCCGCCAGGGGAGAGACCCAGTACTTC.

The sample holds one count of this clone. The chain is built from TRBV27 and TRBJ2-7, with D possibly TRBD2 on 7 matching bases. CDR1 is MNHEY and CDR2 is SMNVEV in the germline V gene (reference sequence). V was trimmed by 6 bases and J by 6 bases, leaving 15 bases between them. The CDR3 is made up of 13 amino acids. Here the CDR3 reads CASSPGGRSEQYF. The CDR3 bases are TGTGCCAGCAGCCCGGGGGGCAGGAGCGAGCAGTACTTC.

The chain uses TRBV2 and TRBJ1-2; no definite D call. V lost 6 bases to trimming and J lost 7 bases, with 12 bases between them. The CDR3 is 12 amino acids. Per the germline V gene, CDR1 is SNHLY and CDR2 is FYNNEI. In nucleotides, the CDR3 is TGTGCCAGCAGATCCACAGCTAGTGGCTACACCTTC. It translates to CASRSTASGYTF.

This clone was recorded only once. The chain joins TRBV3-1 (or the pseudogene TRBV3-2) to TRBJ2-7, with D unclear. Trimming took 1 base from V and 0 from J, leaving 13 bases between them. Germline V gene data show CDR1 as LGHDT and CDR2 as YNNKEL (reference sequence). The CDR3 has 16 amino acids. The CDR3 region has the DNA TGTGCCAGCAGCCAAGGGTGGTCCCCGAGCTCCTACGAGCAGTACTTC. Translating gives CASSQGWSPSSYEQYF.

This chain uses TRBV6-5 with TRBJ1-5, with D uncertain. This CDR3 comprises 14 residues. Trimming removed 5 bases from V and 5 bases from J, with 13 bases in between. Germline V lookup: CDR1 MNHEY, CDR2 SVGAGI. CDR3 in amino acids: CASSRTVGDQPQHF. The CDR3 DNA reads TGTGCCAGCAGTCGGACCGTAGGAGATCAGCCCCAGCATTTT.

Only a few counts were recorded for this clone. V gene TRBV4-1 combines with J gene TRBJ1-2; weak D call: TRBD1 (6 bases). Germline CDR1 and CDR2: MGHRA and YSYEKL. The CDR3 is 14 amino acids. Trimming removed 1 base from V and 8 bases from J, with 14 bases in between. CDR3 in amino acids: CASSQAGQGYGYTF. CDR3 DNA sequence: TGCGCCAGCAGCCAAGCGGGCCAGGGGTACGGCTACACCTTC.

This sequence joins TRBV28 and TRBJ2-7; TRBD1 matches at 7 bases. Germline V CDR1 and CDR2: MDHEN, SYDVKM. The CDR3 covers 14 residues. J was trimmed by 0 bases and V by 6 bases; bases with no gene match: 5. CDR3 sequence: CASSRRQGSYEQYF. As DNA, the CDR3 is TGTGCCAGCAGCCGACGACAGGGCTCCTACGAGCAGTACTTC. The full variable domain, its missing parts supplied by reference TRBV28 and TRBJ2-7, is DVKVTQSSRYLVKRTGEKVFLECVQDMDHENMFWYRQDPGLGLRLIYFSYDVKMKEKGDIPEGYSVSREKKERFSLILESASTNQTSMYLCASSRRQGSYEQYFGPGTRLTVT.

There are a few counts of this clone. The chain links TRBV7-9 to TRBJ2-5; D is tentatively TRBD1 or TRBD2 (5 bases each). CDR1 SEHNR and CDR2 FQNEAQ come from the germline V gene (reference sequence). V shed 3 bases and J shed 2 bases, with 13 bases lying between them. The CDR3 runs to 15 residues. CDR3 DNA: TGTGCCAGCAGCTTGGGGGTAGTGAATCAAGAGACCCAGTACTTC. The encoded protein is CASSLGVVNQETQYF.

J is TRBJ2-1 and V is TRBV7-2, with D maybe TRBD1 (6 bases). Trimming shortened V by 3 bases and J by 13 bases, and 10 bases separated the two germline ends. The CDR3 runs to 11 residues. Germline assignment: CDR1 SGHTA and CDR2 FQGNSA. CDR3 nucleotides: TGTGCCAGCAGCTTTTTGGGGGCCCAGTTCTTC. The encoded protein is CASSFLGAQFF. Together with reference TRBV7-2 and TRBJ2-1, the CDR3 gives the full variable domain: GAGVSQSPSNKVTEKGKDVELRCDPISGHTALYWYRQSLGQGLEFLIYFQGNSAPDKSGLPSDRFSAERTGGSVSTLTIQRTQQEDSAVYLCASSFLGAQFFGPGTRLTVL.

V usage is TRBV28 and J usage is TRBJ1-4, with 7 nucleotides matching TRBD1. This CDR3 has 12 residues. Germline V gene lookup returns CDR1 MDHEN and CDR2 SYDVKM. V lost 6 bases and J lost 5; bases outside the gene matches: 0. The CDR3 DNA is TGTGCCAGCAGACAGGGGAATGAAAAACTGTTTTTT. This sequence encodes CASRQGNEKLFF.

The chain uses TRBV2 and TRBJ1-1; D remains unclear. The ends were cut back, 4 bases at V and 6 bases at J, with 6 bases in the middle. CDR1 and CDR2 (germline): SNHLY, FYNNEI. There are 11 residues in the CDR3. The CDR3 DNA reads as TGTGCCAGCAGTGGGTCAGCTGAAGCTTTCTTT. It codes for CASSGSAEAFF.

V is TRBV5-4 and J is TRBJ1-2; D gene ambiguous. The germline V gene has CDR1 SGHNT and CDR2 YYREEE (reference sequence). This CDR3 is 14 amino acids long. Trimming stripped 0 bases from V and 1 base from J, with 7 bases between. CDR3 protein: CASSLGGGNYGYTF. CDR3 bases: TGTGCCAGCAGCTTGGGTGGAGGTAACTATGGCTACACCTTC.

Comment on this clone: A junction boundary mismatches the germline segment, possibly from a read error. The genes are TRBV6-5 and TRBJ1-1; 9 bases fit TRBD1. Germline CDR1 MNHEY, CDR2 SVGAGI. This CDR3 has 14 residues. CDR3 nucleotides: TGTGCCAGCAGTAACTCCGGGACAGGGACTGAAGCTTTCTTT. Residues: CASSNSGTGTEAFF.

This chain connects TRBV20-1 to TRBJ1-3; D is perhaps TRBD1 (6 bases). Trimming left V 3 bases short and J 5 bases short, with 11 bases between. The CDR3 consists of 13 residues. The V gene's germline CDR1 is DFQATT and CDR2 SNEGSKA (reference sequence). In nucleotides, the CDR3 is TGCAGTGCTAGTGGGGGGCGAAGAAACACCATATATTTT. Translating it yields CSASGGRRNTIYF.

V usage is TRBV4-2 and J usage is TRBJ2-3, with D perhaps TRBD2 (6 bases). Germline CDR1 and CDR2: LGHNA and YNFKEQ. This CDR3 contains 15 residues. Trimming shortened V by 3 bases and J by 0 bases, and 10 bases separated the two germline ends. The CDR3 nucleotides are TGTGCCAGCAGCCAGCGGGCGGGGAGCACAGATACGCAGTATTTT. It yields the protein CASSQRAGSTDTQYF.

V usage is TRBV4-2 and J usage is TRBJ1-4, with D maybe TRBD1 (6 bases). Per the germline V gene, CDR1 is LGHNA and CDR2 is YNFKEQ. V lost 4 bases and J 4 bases, leaving 19 bases between the germline ends. There are 17 residues in the CDR3. The CDR3 reads CASSPPHATGINEKLFF. The CDR3 nucleotides read TGTGCCAGCAGCCCCCCCCACGCTACAGGGATTAATGAAAAACTGTTTTTT.

This clone was counted a single time. The rearrangement joins TRBV19 to TRBJ2-7, with TRBD1 identical over 10 bases. The J segment lost 3 bases and the V segment lost 3 bases, leaving 5 bases of the junction unmatched. Per the germline V gene, CDR1 is LNHDA and CDR2 is SQIVND (reference sequence). There are 15 residues in the CDR3. For the CDR3, the DNA is TGTGCCAGTAGTATTGGGGGACAGGGGTACTACGAGCAGTACTTC. It translates to CASSIGGQGYYEQYF.